This T cell receptor beta chain comes out of a study of tissue T cells after allogeneic stem cell transplantation (dated 2022 in TCRdb). Notes on the research overall: Using research autopsies of patients with and without GVHD, plus mouse models of GVHD, the study profiled TCR beta repertoires across many tissues. On the human side, the study was prospective and observational, with no blinding or randomization. Study-level results and caveats: The study did not determine which tissue TCRs were alloreactive or antigen-specific, and some clones might have been persisting host cells. Only a few T cell clones appeared in more than one patient, yet motif-based clustering showed tissue-specific repertoire signatures that were shared between patients. In both patients and mice, T cells from blood and spleen picked up only a limited part of the TCR repertoire that was detected in tissues. Within patients, how anatomically similar tissues were was a major factor shaping TCR repertoire composition, regardless of disease or transplant status. The patient cohort was small and clinically heterogeneous, and sampling depth was acknowledged as a limitation.

Library generation was performed with the immunoSEQ multiplex PCR assay. TCRbeta CDR3 sequencing was done by Adaptive Biotechnologies at survey depth, reporting CDR3 sequences, V/J genes, productive frequency and template counts. Amplification of TCR beta CDR3 regions started from genomic DNA instead of RNA. The paper's processing steps were these. Jensen-Shannon divergence served to quantify pairwise repertoire overlap between tissues, with 0 meaning identical and 1 meaning complete divergence. Tissues were clustered by single-linkage agglomerative hierarchical clustering of pairwise JSD values and displayed as dendrograms. All patient samples were analyzed with GLIPH2 using simulation_depth 1000, kmer_min_depth 3 and cdr3_length_cutoff 8, and only groups containing more than two unique CDR3s were kept. In a standardized tissue-overlap score, Jaccard GLIPH-group overlap across patients was extrapolated to a standard repertoire size of 1000 clones. To look at how diversity was associated with clinical or experimental variables, linear mixed-effect models were used, with tissue treated as a fixed effect and individual treated as a random effect. TCRdb stores this immuneACCESS table with in-frame sequences only. Part of the clones is absent; in the studies checked, under half of the shortfall reflects unresolved V genes, and no reason is known for the rest. The D gene and trimming were derived from the DNA, and the V and J assignments and clone size from that table. The sample includes under 25,000 clones, with just under 75% observed a single time. Over 0.6% of the sample lies in the top ten.

The CDR3 runs 17 residues from the cysteine to the phenylalanine. Of the CDR3's DNA, 48 bases were read; they are in frame from base 1. Based on the germline V gene (reference sequence), the CDR1 and CDR2 sequences are LGHNA and YNLKQL. Trimming takes 0 bases off V and 4 bases off J; junction bases not matched to a gene: 3. About this clone itself: The specificity of this receptor is unknown. Here, both gene names and germline sequences come from the mouse. The read gets to within 1 residue of the CDR3 end, and the germline J gene fills in the rest.

Before genomic DNA isolation with the DNeasy Blood & Tissue Kit, mouse tissues were minced using razor blades in buffered saline. The clonotype comes from a female BALB/c mouse in good health. The strain in question carries the MHC haplotype H2-d. Here the chain combines TRBV5 and TRBJ2-2; TRBD1 fits 12 bases in the junction. The sequencing input was spleen. The CDR3 sequence is CASSQEGTGGPTGQLYF. CDR3 DNA, as far as it was read: TGTGCCAGCAGCCAAGAAGGGACAGGGGGCCCCACCGGGCAGCTCTAC.